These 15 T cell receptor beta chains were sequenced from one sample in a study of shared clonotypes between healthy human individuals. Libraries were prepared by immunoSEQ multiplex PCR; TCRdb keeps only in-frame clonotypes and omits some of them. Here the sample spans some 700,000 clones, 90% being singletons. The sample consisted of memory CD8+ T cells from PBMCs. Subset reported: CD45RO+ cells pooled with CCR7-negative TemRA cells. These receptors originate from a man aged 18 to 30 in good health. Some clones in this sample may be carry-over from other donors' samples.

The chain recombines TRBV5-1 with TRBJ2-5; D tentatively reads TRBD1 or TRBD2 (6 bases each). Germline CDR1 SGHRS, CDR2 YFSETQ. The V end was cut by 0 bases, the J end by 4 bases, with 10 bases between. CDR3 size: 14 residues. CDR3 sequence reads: CASSLAGGLETQYF. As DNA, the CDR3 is TGCGCCAGCAGCTTGGCCGGGGGCCTAGAGACCCAGTACTTC.

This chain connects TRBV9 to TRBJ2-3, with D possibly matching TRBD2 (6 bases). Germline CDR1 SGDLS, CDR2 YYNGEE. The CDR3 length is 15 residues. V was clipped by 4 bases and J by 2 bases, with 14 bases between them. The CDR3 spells CASSSEGGTTDTQYF. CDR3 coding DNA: TGTGCCAGCAGCTCCGAGGGCGGGACCACAGATACGCAGTATTTT.

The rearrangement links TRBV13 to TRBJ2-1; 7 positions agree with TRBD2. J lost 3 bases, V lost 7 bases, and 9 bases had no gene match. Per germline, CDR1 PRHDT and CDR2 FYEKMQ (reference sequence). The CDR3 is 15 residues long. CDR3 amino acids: CASTDQGLDYNEQFF. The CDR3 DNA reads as TGTGCCAGCACCGACCAAGGACTAGACTACAATGAGCAGTTCTTC. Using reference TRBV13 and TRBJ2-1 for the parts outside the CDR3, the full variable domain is AAGVIQSPRHLIKEKRETATLKCYPIPRHDTVYWYQQGPGQDPQFLISFYEKMQSDKGSIPDRFSAQQFSDYHSELNMSSLELGDSALYFCASTDQGLDYNEQFFGPGTRLTVL.

The CDR3 region is CASSFPIISVRGPETQYF. In nucleotides, the CDR3 is TGTGCCAGCAGCTTTCCGATCATCTCCGTCCGGGGACCAGAGACCCAGTACTTC. The V gene is TRBV7-9, the J gene TRBJ2-5, with D possibly called TRBD1 or TRBD2 (5 bases each). Looked up from germline, CDR1 is SEHNR and CDR2 is FQNEAQ (reference sequence). V lost 3 bases to trimming and J lost 4 bases, with 24 bases between them. This CDR3 has 18 amino acids.

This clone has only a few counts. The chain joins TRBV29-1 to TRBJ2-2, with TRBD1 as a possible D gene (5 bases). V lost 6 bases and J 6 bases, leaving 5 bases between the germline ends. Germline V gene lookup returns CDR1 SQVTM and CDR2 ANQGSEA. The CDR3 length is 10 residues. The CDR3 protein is CSVGAGELFF. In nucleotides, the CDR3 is TGCAGCGTAGGGGCCGGGGAGCTGTTTTTT.

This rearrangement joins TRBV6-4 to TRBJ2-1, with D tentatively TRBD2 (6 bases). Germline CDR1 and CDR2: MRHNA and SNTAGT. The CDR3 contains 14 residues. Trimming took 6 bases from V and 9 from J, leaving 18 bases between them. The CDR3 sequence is CASSHRGRSVEQFF. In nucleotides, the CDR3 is TGTGCCAGCAGCCACCGGGGGAGAAGTGTTGAGCAGTTCTTC.

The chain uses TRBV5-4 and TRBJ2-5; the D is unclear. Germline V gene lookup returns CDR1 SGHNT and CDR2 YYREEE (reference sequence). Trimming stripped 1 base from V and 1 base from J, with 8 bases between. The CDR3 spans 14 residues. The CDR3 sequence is CASSLSRSQETQYF. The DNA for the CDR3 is TGTGCCAGCAGCTTGTCGCGGAGCCAAGAGACCCAGTACTTC.

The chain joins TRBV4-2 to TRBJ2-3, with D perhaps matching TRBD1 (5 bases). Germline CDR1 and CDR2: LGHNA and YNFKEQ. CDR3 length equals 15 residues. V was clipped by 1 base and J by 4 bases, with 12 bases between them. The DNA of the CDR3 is TGTGCCAGCAGCCAAGGGGGCCGTCTTGCAGATACGCAGTATTTT. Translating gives CASSQGGRLADTQYF.

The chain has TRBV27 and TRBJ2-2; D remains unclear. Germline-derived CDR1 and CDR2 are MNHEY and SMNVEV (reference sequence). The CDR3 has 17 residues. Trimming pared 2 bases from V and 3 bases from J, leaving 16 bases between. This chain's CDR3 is CASSLLSMNFYTGELFF. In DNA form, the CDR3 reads TGTGCCAGCAGTTTACTCTCAATGAACTTCTACACCGGGGAGCTGTTTTTT.

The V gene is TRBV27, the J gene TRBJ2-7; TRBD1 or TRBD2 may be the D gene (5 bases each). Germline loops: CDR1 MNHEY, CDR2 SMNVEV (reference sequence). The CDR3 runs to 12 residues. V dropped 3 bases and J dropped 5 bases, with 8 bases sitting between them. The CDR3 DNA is TGTGCCAGCAGTTTTTGGGGGAACGAGCAGTACTTC. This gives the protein CASSFWGNEQYF.

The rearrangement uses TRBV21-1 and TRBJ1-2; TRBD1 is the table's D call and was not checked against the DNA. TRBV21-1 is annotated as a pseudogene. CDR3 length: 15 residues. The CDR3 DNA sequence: TGTGCCAGCAGCAGACACAGGGGGCGCAACTATGGCTACACCTTC. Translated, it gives CASSRHRGRNYGYTF.

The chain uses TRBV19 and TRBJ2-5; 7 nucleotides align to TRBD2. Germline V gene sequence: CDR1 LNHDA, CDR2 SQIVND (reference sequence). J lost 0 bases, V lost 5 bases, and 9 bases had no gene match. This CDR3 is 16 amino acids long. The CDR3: CASSERASGYQETQYF. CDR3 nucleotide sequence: TGTGCCAGTAGTGAGCGGGCTAGCGGATACCAAGAGACCCAGTACTTC.

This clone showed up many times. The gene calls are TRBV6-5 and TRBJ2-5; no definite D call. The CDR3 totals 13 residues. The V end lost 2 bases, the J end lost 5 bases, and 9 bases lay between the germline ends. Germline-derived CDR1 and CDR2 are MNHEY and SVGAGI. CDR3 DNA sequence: TGTGCCAGCAGTTACGGGCTGAGGGAGACCCAGTACTTC. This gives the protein CASSYGLRETQYF.

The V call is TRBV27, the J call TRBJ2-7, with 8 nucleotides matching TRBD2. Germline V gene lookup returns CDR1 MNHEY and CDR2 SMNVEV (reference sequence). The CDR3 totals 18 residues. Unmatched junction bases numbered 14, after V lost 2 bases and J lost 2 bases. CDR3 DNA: TGTGCCAGCAGTTTACGGACGGGGATGAGCGGGAGCCCCTACGAGCAGTACTTC. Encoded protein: CASSLRTGMSGSPYEQYF.

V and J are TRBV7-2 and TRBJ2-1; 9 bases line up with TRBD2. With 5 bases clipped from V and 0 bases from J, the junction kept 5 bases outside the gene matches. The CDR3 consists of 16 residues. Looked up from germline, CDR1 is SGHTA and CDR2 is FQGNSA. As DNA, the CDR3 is TGTGCCAGCAGCGGATTTAGCGGGAGCTCCTACAATGAGCAGTTCTTC. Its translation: CASSGFSGSSYNEQFF.